Listed below are T cell receptor beta chains from one sample, sequenced in a study of blood T cell repertoires in COVID-19. Repertoires were generated with immunoSEQ multiplex PCR, while TCRdb's copy carries only in-frame clones and drops some. There are tens of thousands of clones in the sample; approximately 87% occur only once, and about 10% lies in the top ten. The sample consisted of peripheral blood. These receptor sequences come from a human donor in a cohort sampled during active COVID-19. CDR3s include the opening cysteine and the closing phenylalanine or tryptophan. Fields, in order: CDR3 length, J gene, clone size, V gene, D gene, CDR3 DNA, CDR3 protein. The D gene is left open where the match is weak. Some rows have no size entry. The others give once, few or many, or a class for an expanded clone.

cdr3_length: 16; j_call: TRBJ2-7; clone_size: once; v_call: TRBV6-6; d_call: TRBD1; cdr3_nt: TGTGCCAGCAGTTACTCGAGCAGGGGGTTAAGCTACGAGCAGTACTTC; cdr3_aa: CASSYSSRGLSYEQYF
cdr3_length: 16; j_call: TRBJ1-6; clone_size: .; v_call: TRBV2; d_call: .; cdr3_nt: TGTGCCAGCAGCCAGCGGGATTCTGGGTATAATTCACCCCTCCACTTT; cdr3_aa: CASSQRDSGYNSPLHF
cdr3_length: 13; j_call: TRBJ2-1; clone_size: .; v_call: TRBV6-5; d_call: TRBD2; cdr3_nt: TGTGCCAGCACCGGGACTAGCGGATTTGAGCAGTTCTTC; cdr3_aa: CASTGTSGFEQFF
cdr3_length: 15; j_call: TRBJ2-3; clone_size: .; v_call: TRBV5-1; d_call: TRBD2; cdr3_nt: TGCGCCAGCAGCGATCCTAGCGGGGGGTCAGATACGCAGTATTTT; cdr3_aa: CASSDPSGGSDTQYF
cdr3_length: 15; j_call: TRBJ1-2; clone_size: few; v_call: TRBV6-5; d_call: .; cdr3_nt: TGTGCCAGCAGTTACTCGAATGTAGGGACTGGGGGCTACACCTTC; cdr3_aa: CASSYSNVGTGGYTF
cdr3_length: 16; j_call: TRBJ1-6; clone_size: .; v_call: TRBV2; d_call: .; cdr3_nt: TGTGCCAGCAGTGGGGCTCACAACTCCTATAATTCACCCCTCCACTTT; cdr3_aa: CASSGAHNSYNSPLHF
cdr3_length: 15; j_call: TRBJ1-4; clone_size: .; v_call: TRBV27; d_call: .; cdr3_nt: TGTGCCAGCAGTTTCCGACAGATTTTTGGTGAAAAACTGTTTTTT; cdr3_aa: CASSFRQIFGEKLFF
cdr3_length: 14; j_call: TRBJ1-5; clone_size: few; v_call: TRBV24-1; d_call: .; cdr3_nt: TGTGCCACCAGTGGAACAGGGTTTGATCAGCCCCAGCATTTT; cdr3_aa: CATSGTGFDQPQHF
cdr3_length: 13; j_call: TRBJ1-1; clone_size: once; v_call: TRBV4-3; d_call: .; cdr3_nt: TGCGCCAGCAGCCACACCCACGGGGAGGAAGCTTTCTTT; cdr3_aa: CASSHTHGEEAFF
cdr3_length: 14; j_call: TRBJ1-3; clone_size: few; v_call: TRBV7-2; d_call: .; cdr3_nt: TGTGCCAGCAGCTTAGTCGGAGGTGGAAACACCATATATTTT; cdr3_aa: CASSLVGGGNTIYF
cdr3_length: 16; j_call: TRBJ2-1; clone_size: .; v_call: TRBV18; d_call: .; cdr3_nt: TGTGCCAGCTCACCTTTAGCCGGAGGCGGACAGAATGAGCAGTTCTTC; cdr3_aa: CASSPLAGGGQNEQFF
cdr3_length: 15; j_call: TRBJ2-7; clone_size: .; v_call: TRBV5-1; d_call: .; cdr3_nt: TGCGCCAGCAGCTTGGGAGGGGGTCTCTCCTACGAGCAGTACTTC; cdr3_aa: CASSLGGGLSYEQYF
cdr3_length: 12; j_call: TRBJ2-1; clone_size: .; v_call: TRBV7-3; d_call: .; cdr3_nt: TGTGCCAGCGGCAGGGGTGGGAATGAGCAGTTCTTC; cdr3_aa: CASGRGGNEQFF
cdr3_length: 14; j_call: TRBJ1-2; clone_size: .; v_call: TRBV28; d_call: .; cdr3_nt: TGTGCCAGCAGTTTATTAGGGGTTCTCGGTGGCTACACCTTC; cdr3_aa: CASSLLGVLGGYTF
cdr3_length: 14; j_call: TRBJ1-3; clone_size: .; v_call: TRBV5-1; d_call: .; cdr3_nt: TGCGCCAGCAGCCGGACAGCCTCTGGAAACACCATATATTTT; cdr3_aa: CASSRTASGNTIYF
cdr3_length: 13; j_call: TRBJ1-4; clone_size: once; v_call: TRBV29-1; d_call: .; cdr3_nt: TGCAGCGTCGCGACAGTGCGGGGTGAAAAACTGTTTTTT; cdr3_aa: CSVATVRGEKLFF
cdr3_length: 15; j_call: TRBJ1-3; clone_size: .; v_call: TRBV19; d_call: .; cdr3_nt: TGTGCCAGTAGTATGCAGCGCATCTCTGGAAACACCATATATTTT; cdr3_aa: CASSMQRISGNTIYF
cdr3_length: 14; j_call: TRBJ1-6; clone_size: once; v_call: TRBV18; d_call: TRBD1; cdr3_nt: TGTGCCAGCTCAGCGGACAGGGGGGGGTCACCCCTCCACTTT; cdr3_aa: CASSADRGGSPLHF
cdr3_length: 14; j_call: TRBJ1-1; clone_size: few; v_call: TRBV12-5; d_call: TRBD1; cdr3_nt: TGTGCTAGTGGTTCGGGACAGGGGGACACTGAAGCTTTCTTT; cdr3_aa: CASGSGQGDTEAFF
cdr3_length: 14; j_call: TRBJ2-2; clone_size: .; v_call: TRBV21-1; d_call: .; cdr3_nt: TGTGCCGGAAGAGGACAGGGGAACACCGGGGAGCTGTTTTTT; cdr3_aa: CAGRGQGNTGELFF
cdr3_length: 14; j_call: TRBJ1-1; clone_size: .; v_call: TRBV5-6; d_call: TRBD1; cdr3_nt: TGTGCCAGCAGCCATCAGACAGGGACGGGGGTAGCTTTCTTT; cdr3_aa: CASSHQTGTGVAFF
cdr3_length: 13; j_call: TRBJ1-1; clone_size: .; v_call: TRBV5-4; d_call: .; cdr3_nt: TGTGCCAGCAGCTTAAGGGGGACGCCCTATGCTTTCTTT; cdr3_aa: CASSLRGTPYAFF
cdr3_length: 14; j_call: TRBJ1-3; clone_size: .; v_call: TRBV28; d_call: .; cdr3_nt: TGTGCCAGCAGTTTAGAGATCGGTGGAAACACCATATATTTT; cdr3_aa: CASSLEIGGNTIYF
cdr3_length: 17; j_call: TRBJ2-1; clone_size: once; v_call: TRBV7-6; d_call: TRBD1; cdr3_nt: TGTGCCAGCTCACTAGGGGGACAGGGGGAGACCATTGTCGGGCAGTTCTTC; cdr3_aa: CASSLGGQGETIVGQFF
cdr3_length: 19; j_call: TRBJ2-4; clone_size: once; v_call: TRBV7-9; d_call: TRBD2; cdr3_nt: TGTGCCAGCAGCCATTCCGGGACTAGCGGAATCGTAGCCAAAAACATTCAGTACTTC; cdr3_aa: CASSHSGTSGIVAKNIQYF
cdr3_length: 14; j_call: TRBJ2-7; clone_size: .; v_call: TRBV7-9; d_call: TRBD1; cdr3_nt: TGTGCCAGCAGCTCGGACAGGAGCTCCTACGAGCAGTACTTC; cdr3_aa: CASSSDRSSYEQYF